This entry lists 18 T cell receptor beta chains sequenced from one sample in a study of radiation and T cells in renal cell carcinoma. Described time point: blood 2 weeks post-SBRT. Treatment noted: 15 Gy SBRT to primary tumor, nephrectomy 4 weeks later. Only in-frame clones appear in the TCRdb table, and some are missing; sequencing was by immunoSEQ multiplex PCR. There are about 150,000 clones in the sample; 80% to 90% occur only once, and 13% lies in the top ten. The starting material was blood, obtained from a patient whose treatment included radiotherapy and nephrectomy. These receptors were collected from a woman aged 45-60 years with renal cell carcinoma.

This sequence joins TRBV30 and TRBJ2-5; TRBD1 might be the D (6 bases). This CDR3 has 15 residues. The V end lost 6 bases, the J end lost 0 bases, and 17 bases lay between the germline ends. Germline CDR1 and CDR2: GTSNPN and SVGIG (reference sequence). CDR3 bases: TGTGCCTGTGGTGCGGGTCAGGGGTACCAAGAGACCCAGTACTTC. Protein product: CACGAGQGYQETQYF. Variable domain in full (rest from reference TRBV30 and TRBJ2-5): SQTIHQWPATLVQPVGSPLSLECTVEGTSNPNLYWYRQAAGRGLQLLFYSVGIGQISSEVPQNLSASRPQDRQFILSSKKLLLSDSGFYLCACGAGQGYQETQYFGPGTRLLVL.

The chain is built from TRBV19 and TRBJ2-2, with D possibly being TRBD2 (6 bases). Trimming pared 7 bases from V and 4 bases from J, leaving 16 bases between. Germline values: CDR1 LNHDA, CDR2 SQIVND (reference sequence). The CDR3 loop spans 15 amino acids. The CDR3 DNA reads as TGTGCCAGTACCCACCCAGGAGGGACCACCGGGGAGCTGTTTTTT. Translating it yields CASTHPGGTTGELFF.

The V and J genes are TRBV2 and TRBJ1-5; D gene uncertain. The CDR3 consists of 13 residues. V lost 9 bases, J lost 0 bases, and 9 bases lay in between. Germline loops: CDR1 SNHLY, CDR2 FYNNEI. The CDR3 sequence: CARAADSNQPQHF. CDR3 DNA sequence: TGTGCCAGGGCCGCAGATAGCAATCAGCCCCAGCATTTT.

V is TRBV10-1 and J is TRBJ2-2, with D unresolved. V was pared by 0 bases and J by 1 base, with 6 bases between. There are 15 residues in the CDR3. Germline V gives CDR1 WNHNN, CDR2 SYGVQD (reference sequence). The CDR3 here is CASSESAGNTGELFF. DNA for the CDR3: TGCGCCAGCAGTGAGTCGGCAGGGAACACCGGGGAGCTGTTTTTT.

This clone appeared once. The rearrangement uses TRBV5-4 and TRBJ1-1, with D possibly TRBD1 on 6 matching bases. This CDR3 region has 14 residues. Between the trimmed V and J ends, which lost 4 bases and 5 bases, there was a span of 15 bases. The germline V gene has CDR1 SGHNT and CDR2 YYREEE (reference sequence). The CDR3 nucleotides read TGTGCCAGCAGCCCCGGGGGCCCGCGGACTGAAGCTTTCTTT. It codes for CASSPGGPRTEAFF.

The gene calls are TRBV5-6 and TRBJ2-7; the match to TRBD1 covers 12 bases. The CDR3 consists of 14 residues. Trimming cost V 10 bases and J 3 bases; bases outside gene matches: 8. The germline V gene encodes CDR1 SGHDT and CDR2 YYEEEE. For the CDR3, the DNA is TGTGCCCGGGAGGGACAGGGGGCTCTCTACGAGCAGTACTTC. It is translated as CAREGQGALYEQYF.

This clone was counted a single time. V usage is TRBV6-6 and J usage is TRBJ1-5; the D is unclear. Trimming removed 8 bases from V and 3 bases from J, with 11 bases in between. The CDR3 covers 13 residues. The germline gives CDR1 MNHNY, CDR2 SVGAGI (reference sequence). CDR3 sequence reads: CASHIFSNQPQHF. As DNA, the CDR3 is TGTGCCAGCCATATATTTTCCAATCAGCCCCAGCATTTT.

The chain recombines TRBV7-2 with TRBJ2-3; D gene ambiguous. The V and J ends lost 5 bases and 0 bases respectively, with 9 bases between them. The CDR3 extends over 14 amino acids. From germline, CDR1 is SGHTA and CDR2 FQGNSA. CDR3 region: CASSIRKSTDTQYF. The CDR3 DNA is TGTGCCAGCAGCATACGTAAAAGCACAGATACGCAGTATTTT.

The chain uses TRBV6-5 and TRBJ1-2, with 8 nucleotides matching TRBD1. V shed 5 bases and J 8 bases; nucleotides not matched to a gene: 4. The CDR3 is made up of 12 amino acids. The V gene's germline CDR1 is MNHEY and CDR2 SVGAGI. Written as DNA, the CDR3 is TGTGCCAGCAGTCCTGGGACAGGCGGCTACACCTTC. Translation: CASSPGTGGYTF.

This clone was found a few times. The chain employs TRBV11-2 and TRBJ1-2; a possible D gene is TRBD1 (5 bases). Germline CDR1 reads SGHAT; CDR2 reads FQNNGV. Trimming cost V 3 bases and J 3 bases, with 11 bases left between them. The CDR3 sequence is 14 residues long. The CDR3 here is CASSFLGGDYGYTF. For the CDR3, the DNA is TGTGCCAGCAGCTTCCTGGGGGGGGACTATGGCTACACCTTC.

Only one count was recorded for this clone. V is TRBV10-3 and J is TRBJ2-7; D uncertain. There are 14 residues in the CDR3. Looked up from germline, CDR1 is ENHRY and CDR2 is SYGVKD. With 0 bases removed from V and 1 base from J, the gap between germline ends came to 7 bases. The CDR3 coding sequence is TGTGCCATCAGTGAGTCTCTCGCTTCCTACGAGCAGTACTTC. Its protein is CAISESLASYEQYF.

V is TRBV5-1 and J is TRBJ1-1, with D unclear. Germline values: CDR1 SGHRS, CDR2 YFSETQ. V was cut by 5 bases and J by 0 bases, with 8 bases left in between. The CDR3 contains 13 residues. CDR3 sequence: CASRLQLNTEAFF. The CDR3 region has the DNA TGCGCCAGCAGGCTCCAGCTGAACACTGAAGCTTTCTTT.

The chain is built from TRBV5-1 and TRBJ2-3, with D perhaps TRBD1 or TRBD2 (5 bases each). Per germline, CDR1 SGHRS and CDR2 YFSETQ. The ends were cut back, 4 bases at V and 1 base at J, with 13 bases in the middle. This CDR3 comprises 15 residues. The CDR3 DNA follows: TGCGCCAGCAGCCTTCTGATGGGACGCACAGATACGCAGTATTTT. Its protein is CASSLLMGRTDTQYF.

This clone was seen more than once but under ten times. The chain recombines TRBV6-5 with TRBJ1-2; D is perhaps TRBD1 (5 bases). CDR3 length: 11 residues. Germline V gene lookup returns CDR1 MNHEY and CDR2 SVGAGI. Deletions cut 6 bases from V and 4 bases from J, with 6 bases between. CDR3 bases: TGTGCCAGCAGGGGGCTCTATGGCTACACCTTC. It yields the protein CASRGLYGYTF.

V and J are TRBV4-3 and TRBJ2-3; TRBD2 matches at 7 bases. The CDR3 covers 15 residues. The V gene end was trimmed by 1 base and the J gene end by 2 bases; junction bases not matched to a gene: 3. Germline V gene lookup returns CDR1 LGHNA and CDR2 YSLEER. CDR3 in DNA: TGCGCCAGCAGCCAAGGGACTAGTCACACAGATACGCAGTATTTT. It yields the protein CASSQGTSHTDTQYF.

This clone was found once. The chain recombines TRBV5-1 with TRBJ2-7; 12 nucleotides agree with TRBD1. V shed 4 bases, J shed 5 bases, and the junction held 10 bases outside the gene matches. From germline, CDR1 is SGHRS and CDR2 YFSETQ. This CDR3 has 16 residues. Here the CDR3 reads CASSPRSGTGGNEQYF. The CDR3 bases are TGCGCCAGCAGCCCGCGGTCCGGGACAGGGGGCAACGAGCAGTACTTC.

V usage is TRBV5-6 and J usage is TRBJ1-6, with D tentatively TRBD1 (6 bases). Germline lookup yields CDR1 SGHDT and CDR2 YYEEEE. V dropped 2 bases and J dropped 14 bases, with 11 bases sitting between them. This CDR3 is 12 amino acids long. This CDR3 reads CASSFTGNSLHF. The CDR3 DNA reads TGTGCCAGCAGCTTTACAGGGAATTCCCTCCACTTT.

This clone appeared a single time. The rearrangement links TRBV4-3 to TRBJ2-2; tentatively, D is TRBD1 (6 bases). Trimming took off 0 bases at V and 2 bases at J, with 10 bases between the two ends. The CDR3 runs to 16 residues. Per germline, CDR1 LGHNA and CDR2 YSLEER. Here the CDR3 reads CASSQDWTDNTGELFF. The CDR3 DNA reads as TGCGCCAGCAGCCAAGACTGGACAGATAACACCGGGGAGCTGTTTTTT.